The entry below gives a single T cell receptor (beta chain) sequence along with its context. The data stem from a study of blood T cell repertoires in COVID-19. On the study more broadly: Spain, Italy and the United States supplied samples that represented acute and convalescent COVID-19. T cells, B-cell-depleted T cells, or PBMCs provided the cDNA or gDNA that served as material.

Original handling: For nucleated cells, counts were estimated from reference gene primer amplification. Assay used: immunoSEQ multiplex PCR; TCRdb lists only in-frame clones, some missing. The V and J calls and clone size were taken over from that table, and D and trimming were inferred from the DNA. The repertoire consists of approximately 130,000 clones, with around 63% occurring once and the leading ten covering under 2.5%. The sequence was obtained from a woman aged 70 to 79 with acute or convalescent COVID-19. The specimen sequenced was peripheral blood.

CDR3 sequence (DNA): TGTGCCAGCAGCTTCCAGGCAGACTCCTACAATGAGCAGTTCTTC. As protein: CASSFQADSYNEQFF. The chain uses TRBV5-5 and TRBJ2-1; no firm D call. CDR3 length: 15 residues. Trimming took 2 bases from V and 0 from J, leaving 9 bases between them. Germline V gene sequence: CDR1 SGHKS, CDR2 YYEKEE (reference sequence).